This T cell receptor beta chain emerged from a study of blood T cells in healthy people across ages. The V end was cut by 8 bases, the J end by 6 bases, with 13 bases between. The CDR3 totals 12 residues. Germline assignment: CDR1 MNHNY and CDR2 SVGAGI (reference sequence). The authors ran a second PCR of about 6 to 12 cycles using a sample-barcoded 5' primer and a J-beta primer mix. TCRdb independently ran MiXCR on the 5' RACE reads; one entry per CDR3 protein. The table shows around 780,000 distinct CDR3 sequences, with around 24% occurring only once. The data also belong to a second study, concerning T cells of mothers and their children.

The chain recombines TRBV6-6 with TRBJ1-2, with D perhaps TRBD1 (5 bases). This sequence originates from a boy between 5 and 17 years old in good health. The source material was blood. In DNA form, the CDR3 reads TGTGCCAGCGCCCAGGGATACGATGGCTACACCTTC. As protein: CASAQGYDGYTF.